This T cell receptor beta chain was documented in a study of blood T cells in healthy people across ages. Study as a whole: Every two T cells gave about one barcoded beta molecule via template switching. Study-wide results and limits: The unknown donor CMV status may have confounded expanded clonotype changes.

On this clonotype itself: Its antigen remains unidentified.

Through a sample-barcoded 5' primer and a J-beta primer mix, a second PCR was run for roughly 6 to 12 cycles. MiXCR, run by TCRdb on the 5' RACE reads, gives a single entry per CDR3 protein. The sample shows some 1.4 million distinct CDR3 sequences, around two fifths of them seen only once. V was clipped by 0 bases and J by 2 bases, with 10 bases between them. From germline, CDR1 is SGDLS and CDR2 YYNGEE. The CDR3 extends over 15 amino acids. V usage is TRBV9 and J usage is TRBJ2-3; maybe TRBD2 (7 bases). Material for sequencing was blood. This TCR came from a woman under 30 in good health. The CDR3: CASSVVGGPTDTQYF. Here the CDR3 DNA reads TGTGCCAGCAGCGTAGTCGGGGGGCCCACAGATACGCAGTATTTT. Supplemented by reference TRBV9 and TRBJ2-3, the full variable domain reads DSGVTQTPKHLITATGQRVTLRCSPRSGDLSVYWYQQSLDQGLQFLIQYYNGEERAKGNILERFSAQQFPDLHSELNLSSLELGDSALYFCASSVVGGPTDTQYFGPGTRLTVL.